The next 13 T cell receptor beta chains were all read from a single sample in a study of OX40 agonist ivuxolimab in advanced cancers. Library preparation employed the immunoSEQ multiplex PCR assay. The source is immuneACCESS, and TCRdb retained only in-frame sequences with V and J called. Part of the clones is not carried over; for the studies checked, unresolved V genes explain less than half of this, and the remainder is unexplained. Across this sample there are 35,000 to 45,000 clones, with around 91% seen only once. About 4.5% of the sample rests with the top ten. The material was CD4+ or CD8+ T cells sorted from blood, obtained in a trial of the OX40 agonist ivuxolimab. The receptor set was obtained from an adult with an advanced solid tumor such as melanoma, head and neck, liver or kidney cancer.

The J gene is TRBJ2-1, the V gene TRBV29-1; possible D gene TRBD2, 5 bases. The CDR3 loop spans 13 amino acids. Per the germline V gene, CDR1 is SQVTM and CDR2 is ANQGSEA. Trimming pared 8 bases from V and 4 bases from J, leaving 15 bases between. For the CDR3, the DNA is TGCAGCTTTGTGGAGGTTGCGTACAATGAGCAGTTCTTC. Residues: CSFVEVAYNEQFF.

V is TRBV6-5 and J is TRBJ1-2; D unclear. Germline CDR1 and CDR2: MNHEY and SVGAGI. V gave up 2 bases and J gave up 11 bases, with 12 bases separating them. CDR3 size: 12 residues. The CDR3: CASSYRGGRYTF. CDR3 sequence (DNA): TGTGCCAGCAGTTACCGGGGAGGCAGGTACACCTTC.

The gene calls are TRBV28 and TRBJ2-3, with TRBD1 matching 7 bases. The ends lost 3 bases at V and 2 bases at J; junction bases unmatched: 2. The germline CDR1 and CDR2 sequences are MDHEN and SYDVKM. The CDR3 covers 14 residues. The CDR3 is CASSLGQYTDTQYF. CDR3 sequence (DNA): TGTGCCAGCAGTTTGGGACAGTACACAGATACGCAGTATTTT.

Here the CDR3 reads CASSLLSVNEQFF. In DNA form, the CDR3 reads TGTGCCAGCAGCTTACTGTCAGTTAATGAGCAGTTCTTC. The genes are TRBV11-2 and TRBJ2-1; D is undetermined. CDR1 is SGHAT, CDR2 FQNNGV, per germline. Trimming took off 2 bases at V and 7 bases at J, with 9 bases between the two ends. CDR3 size: 13 residues. The whole variable domain, remainder taken from reference TRBV11-2 and TRBJ2-1, is EAGVAQSPRYKIIEKRQSVAFWCNPISGHATLYWYQQILGQGPKLLIQFQNNGVVDDSQLPKDRFSAERLKGVDSTLKIQPAKLEDSAVYLCASSLLSVNEQFFGPGTRLTVL.

The V gene is TRBV7-2, the J gene TRBJ2-7, with TRBD2 matching 13 bases. CDR3 size: 19 residues. CDR1 is SGHTA and CDR2 is FQGNSA in the germline V gene. V shed 6 bases, J shed 3 bases, and the junction held 17 bases outside the gene matches. CDR3 loop: CASRGPGLAGPRGYYEQYF. CDR3 DNA: TGTGCCAGCAGGGGACCGGGACTAGCGGGGCCTAGGGGATACTACGAGCAGTACTTC. Full variable domain (missing parts from reference TRBV7-2 and TRBJ2-7): GAGVSQSPSNKVTEKGKDVELRCDPISGHTALYWYRQSLGQGLEFLIYFQGNSAPDKSGLPSDRFSAERTGGSVSTLTIQRTQQEDSAVYLCASRGPGLAGPRGYYEQYFGPGTRLTVT.

This clone was seen once. The chain links TRBV7-2 to TRBJ2-3; D gene ambiguous. V shed 5 bases and J shed 2 bases, with 11 bases lying between them. Germline CDR1 and CDR2: SGHTA and FQGNSA. This CDR3 is built from 14 residues. The CDR3 reads CASSPGRFTDTQYF. In nucleotides, the CDR3 is TGTGCCAGCAGCCCTGGCCGCTTCACAGATACGCAGTATTTT. The entire variable domain, with the rest obtained from reference TRBV7-2 and TRBJ2-3, is as follows: GAGVSQSPSNKVTEKGKDVELRCDPISGHTALYWYRQSLGQGLEFLIYFQGNSAPDKSGLPSDRFSAERTGGSVSTLTIQRTQQEDSAVYLCASSPGRFTDTQYFGPGTRLTVL.

The gene calls are TRBV10-1 and TRBJ2-2; no clear D gene. Germline V gene lookup returns CDR1 WNHNN and CDR2 SYGVQD (reference sequence). This CDR3 has 12 residues. The V end lost 3 bases, the J end lost 2 bases, and 1 base lay between the germline ends. The CDR3 nucleotides read TGCGCCAGCAGTGACAACACCGGGGAGCTGTTTTTT. This translates into CASSDNTGELFF.

In this sample, this clone turned up once. The V gene is TRBV27, the J gene TRBJ2-5; D not certain. Trimming took off 0 bases at V and 4 bases at J, with 6 bases between the two ends. The CDR3 totals 13 residues. CDR1 is MNHEY, CDR2 SMNVEV, per germline (reference sequence). In DNA form, the CDR3 reads TGTGCCAGCAGTTTATCTTTCGCAGAGACCCAGTACTTC. Translating gives CASSLSFAETQYF.

This clone was counted a few times. The chain uses TRBV7-8 and TRBJ1-6; the match to TRBD1 covers 7 bases. CDR1 and CDR2 from the germline V gene are SGHVS and FQNEAQ. This CDR3 is built from 15 residues. V lost 5 bases to trimming and J lost 7 bases; unmatched junction nucleotides: 8. For the CDR3, the DNA is TGTGCCAGCAGCCCGTCGGGACAGAGAAATTCACCCCTCCACTTT. Encoded protein: CASSPSGQRNSPLHF.

The J gene is TRBJ2-7, the V gene TRBV6-6, with 7 positions matching TRBD2. Unmatched junction bases numbered 9, after V lost 2 bases and J lost 2 bases. Germline-derived CDR1 and CDR2 are MNHNY and SVGAGI (reference sequence). The CDR3 runs 16 residues. CDR3 protein: CASSYRESGLTYEQYF. CDR3 in DNA: TGTGCCAGCAGTTACCGAGAGTCGGGACTAACCTACGAGCAGTACTTC.

This clone was detected only once. V is TRBV5-6 and J is TRBJ1-6; D is possibly TRBD1 (5 bases). The length of the CDR3 is 15 residues. Germline lookup yields CDR1 SGHDT and CDR2 YYEEEE. V was trimmed by 4 bases and J by 9 bases, leaving 17 bases between them. The CDR3: CASSRRSGLGSPLHF. The CDR3 DNA reads TGTGCCAGCAGCCGTCGATCGGGGCTAGGTTCACCCCTCCACTTT.

This clone was observed a few times. V and J are TRBV2 and TRBJ2-7; D remains unclear. The CDR3 has 14 amino acids. CDR1 is SNHLY, CDR2 FYNNEI, per germline. Trimming left V 4 bases short and J 3 bases short, with 13 bases between. CDR3 coding DNA: TGTGCCAGCAGTGTGATAGGACGGAACTACGAGCAGTACTTC. Its protein is CASSVIGRNYEQYF.

The chain links TRBV2 to TRBJ1-3, with no clear D. Germline V lookup: CDR1 SNHLY, CDR2 FYNNEI. Trimming removed 10 bases from V and 3 bases from J, with 13 bases in between. The CDR3 length is 13 residues. The CDR3 is CAIGEAFGNTIYF. The CDR3 DNA is TGTGCCATTGGAGAGGCATTTGGAAACACCATATATTTT.